This TCR beta chain was documented in a study of blood T cell repertoires in COVID-19. Across the study: Nucleic acid was either cDNA or gDNA, and it came from T cells, B-cell-depleted T cells, or PBMCs.

Followed longitudinally, the Seattle patients had been enrolled during active infection. Per the study methods: Using reference gene primer amplification, nucleated cell counts were estimated. Repertoires were generated with immunoSEQ multiplex PCR, while TCRdb's copy carries only in-frame clones and drops some. V and J calls plus clone size are reproduced from that table; the DNA served to infer D and trimming. This sample carries roughly 180,000 clones, about 93% of them seen once, and the ten largest clones take roughly 0.76%. Germline V gives CDR1 LNHDA, CDR2 SQIVND (reference sequence). The CDR3 consists of 17 residues. The germline V and J ends were trimmed by 2 bases and 1 base, with 15 bases remaining between them.

The sequencing sample was made of peripheral blood. The chain joins TRBV19 to TRBJ1-5; unclear D gene. The sequence came from a man between 25 and 39 years old with COVID-19, enrolled during active disease. CDR3 sequence reads: CASSIKWAGSSNQPQHF. CDR3 nucleotides: TGTGCCAGTAGTATAAAGTGGGCGGGTTCCAGCAATCAGCCCCAGCATTTT.